A selection of T cell receptor beta chains follows, all from one sample in a study of vaccination and CD4 T cells after COVID-19. TCRdb re-derived calls from the PCR reads in MiXCR, one entry per CDR3 protein. The repertoire includes roughly 3,900 distinct CDR3 sequences, less than 25% of them detected once, and over 15% sits in the top ten. These receptors' targets are unknown. The source material was CD4+ T cells from blood, cultured in vitro. The receptors derive from a human donor who had recovered from COVID-19. The conserved cysteine and the conserved F or W are not part of the CDR3 here.

J gene: TRBJ2-6
V gene: TRBV20-1
CDR3 protein: SATPTSGANVLT

J gene: TRBJ2-7
V gene: TRBV7-8
CDR3 protein: ASSLPPGGYEQY

J gene: TRBJ2-5
V gene: TRBV5-4
CDR3 protein: ASSAPGGLPETQY

J gene: TRBJ2-2
V gene: TRBV6-5
CDR3 protein: ASSYSTGRTGELF

J gene: TRBJ1-2
V gene: TRBV30
CDR3 protein: AWTVPGDNYGYT

J gene: TRBJ2-5
V gene: TRBV5-8
CDR3 protein: ASSRGVSGGRETQY

J gene: TRBJ2-3
V gene: TRBV30
CDR3 protein: AWSPAGGARY

J gene: TRBJ2-4
V gene: TRBV20-1
CDR3 protein: SASPSSGTGRD

J gene: TRBJ2-7
V gene: TRBV6-1
CDR3 protein: ASRDRGEQY

J gene: TRBJ2-3
V gene: TRBV15
CDR3 protein: ATSTRQGTDTQY

J gene: TRBJ1-6
V gene: TRBV6-5
CDR3 protein: ASSYGIGTAQSSYNSPLH

J gene: TRBJ2-2
V gene: TRBV5-8
CDR3 protein: ASSRRERSLNTGELF

J gene: TRBJ2-5
V gene: TRBV20-1
CDR3 protein: SATGTSGGARETQY

J gene: TRBJ1-6
V gene: TRBV20-1
CDR3 protein: SASRDRGSPLH

J gene: TRBJ2-1
V gene: TRBV3-1
CDR3 protein: ASSQVGTSSSDNEQF

J gene: TRBJ1-3
V gene: TRBV28
CDR3 protein: ASSLSGTGNTIY

J gene: TRBJ1-6
V gene: TRBV5-1
CDR3 protein: ASSLDPGEGSPLH

J gene: TRBJ1-2
V gene: TRBV12-3/TRBV12-4
CDR3 protein: ASSLESWGGYT

J gene: TRBJ1-1
V gene: TRBV5-1
CDR3 protein: ASSYQADTEAF

J gene: TRBJ2-5
V gene: TRBV7-9
CDR3 protein: ASSRWTSGTERETQY

J gene: TRBJ2-1
V gene: TRBV5-1
CDR3 protein: ASSSGGPISYNEQF

J gene: TRBJ2-6
V gene: TRBV30
CDR3 protein: AWGGQGSSGANVLT

J gene: TRBJ2-7
V gene: TRBV7-9
CDR3 protein: ASSLGGTGAAYEQY

J gene: TRBJ2-2
V gene: TRBV7-8
CDR3 protein: ASSLERLTWTKNTGELF

J gene: TRBJ1-1
V gene: TRBV20-1
CDR3 protein: SARDNGGGGTEAF

J gene: TRBJ2-3
V gene: TRBV18
CDR3 protein: ASSPVMVTSGSGDTQY

J gene: TRBJ2-5
V gene: TRBV5-1
CDR3 protein: ASSRQETQY

J gene: TRBJ2-5
V gene: TRBV10-1
CDR3 protein: AEVKSQETQY

J gene: TRBJ2-3
V gene: TRBV4-1
CDR3 protein: ASSQDLALTDTQY

J gene: TRBJ2-4
V gene: TRBV5-4
CDR3 protein: ASSLDGETTDIQY

J gene: TRBJ2-1
V gene: TRBV20-1
CDR3 protein: SAGHPPRNEQF

J gene: TRBJ1-5
V gene: TRBV20-1
CDR3 protein: SARGQGADQPQH

J gene: TRBJ2-7
V gene: TRBV30
CDR3 protein: AWSARQGEDEQY